Listed below are T cell receptor beta chains from one sample, sequenced in a study of blood T cell repertoires in COVID-19. Generated by immunoSEQ multiplex PCR, the TCRdb table keeps only in-frame clones and is missing some. This sample has some 100,000 clones, with around nine tenths found just once. The sequenced material came from peripheral blood. The receptors were sampled from a man between 65 and 80 years old with acute or convalescent COVID-19. Each CDR3 is given with its conserved first and last residue. The D gene is left open where the match is weak. Clone sizes are given selectively: once, few, many, or a class where the clone is expanded.

clone_size: NA
d_call: NA
j_call: TRBJ1-5
v_call: TRBV30
cdr3_aa: CAWSPRGFQPQHF
cdr3_nt: TGTGCCTGGAGTCCCAGGGGATTTCAGCCCCAGCATTTT

clone_size: NA
d_call: NA
j_call: TRBJ1-2
v_call: TRBV5-4
cdr3_aa: CASSLGGPGLNYGYTF
cdr3_nt: TGTGCCAGCAGCTTGGGGGGTCCGGGACTGAACTATGGCTACACCTTC

clone_size: NA
d_call: NA
j_call: TRBJ1-5
v_call: TRBV4-1
cdr3_aa: CASSQDGGVGNQPQHF
cdr3_nt: TGCGCCAGCAGCCAAGATGGAGGGGTCGGGAATCAGCCCCAGCATTTT

clone_size: NA
d_call: TRBD1
j_call: TRBJ1-5
v_call: TRBV19
cdr3_aa: CASSTPPTGDNQPQHF
cdr3_nt: TGTGCCAGTAGTACCCCCCCTACAGGGGACAATCAGCCCCAGCATTTT

clone_size: NA
d_call: NA
j_call: TRBJ2-5
v_call: TRBV11-2
cdr3_aa: CASSFGQQETQYF
cdr3_nt: TGTGCCAGCAGCTTTGGACAACAAGAGACCCAGTACTTC

clone_size: NA
d_call: TRBD1
j_call: TRBJ1-2
v_call: TRBV18
cdr3_aa: CASSPDRVYGYTF
cdr3_nt: TGTGCCAGCTCACCGGACAGGGTCTATGGCTACACCTTC

clone_size: NA
d_call: NA
j_call: TRBJ1-1
v_call: TRBV18
cdr3_aa: CASSPRETVNTEAFF
cdr3_nt: TGTGCCAGCTCACCACGTGAAACGGTGAACACTGAAGCTTTCTTT

clone_size: NA
d_call: TRBD2
j_call: TRBJ2-1
v_call: TRBV27
cdr3_aa: CASSPLALTSYNEQFF
cdr3_nt: TGTGCCAGCAGTCCACTAGCGCTCACCTCCTACAATGAGCAGTTCTTC

clone_size: NA
d_call: TRBD2
j_call: TRBJ2-1
v_call: TRBV24-1
cdr3_aa: CATSVSLAGGQNEQFF
cdr3_nt: TGTGCCACCAGTGTTTCCCTAGCGGGAGGCCAAAATGAGCAGTTCTTC

clone_size: NA
d_call: NA
j_call: TRBJ1-4
v_call: TRBV12-3/TRBV12-4
cdr3_aa: CASSAGGRGLFF
cdr3_nt: TGTGCCAGCAGTGCGGGGGGACGCGGACTGTTTTTT

clone_size: NA
d_call: NA
j_call: TRBJ2-7
v_call: TRBV5-1
cdr3_aa: CASSPRTGTPSYEQYF
cdr3_nt: TGCGCCAGCAGCCCCCGCACCGGGACTCCCTCCTACGAGCAGTACTTC

clone_size: NA
d_call: NA
j_call: TRBJ2-7
v_call: TRBV11-2
cdr3_aa: CASSLAQGGYEQYF
cdr3_nt: TGTGCCAGCAGCTTAGCACAGGGTGGCTACGAGCAGTACTTC

clone_size: NA
d_call: TRBD1
j_call: TRBJ1-1
v_call: TRBV28
cdr3_aa: CASSLAGQADRTFF
cdr3_nt: TGTGCCAGCAGTTTGGCGGGACAGGCCGATAGGACTTTCTTT

clone_size: NA
d_call: TRBD2
j_call: TRBJ2-7
v_call: TRBV7-9
cdr3_aa: CASSFEVGRAPEQYF
cdr3_nt: TGTGCCAGCAGCTTCGAGGTCGGGAGGGCCCCCGAGCAGTACTTC

clone_size: NA
d_call: NA
j_call: TRBJ2-2
v_call: TRBV4-3
cdr3_aa: CASSQDWAGELFF
cdr3_nt: TGCGCCAGCAGCCAAGATTGGGCGGGGGAGCTGTTTTTT

clone_size: NA
d_call: TRBD1
j_call: TRBJ2-3
v_call: TRBV7-9
cdr3_aa: CASSSRGQPSTDTQYF
cdr3_nt: TGTGCCAGCAGCTCTAGGGGACAGCCTAGCACAGATACGCAGTATTTT

clone_size: NA
d_call: TRBD1
j_call: TRBJ1-1
v_call: TRBV6-4
cdr3_aa: CARRDRSNTEAFF
cdr3_nt: TGTGCCAGACGGGACAGATCGAACACTGAAGCTTTCTTT

clone_size: NA
d_call: TRBD2
j_call: TRBJ2-5
v_call: TRBV5-8
cdr3_aa: CASSLELAGGETQYF
cdr3_nt: TGTGCCAGCAGCTTGGAACTAGCGGGAGGGGAGACCCAGTACTTC

clone_size: medium-sized
d_call: NA
j_call: TRBJ1-1
v_call: TRBV10-2
cdr3_aa: CASSSTHTEAFF
cdr3_nt: TGCGCCAGCAGTTCTACTCACACTGAAGCTTTCTTT

clone_size: NA
d_call: NA
j_call: TRBJ1-1
v_call: TRBV6-2/TRBV6-3
cdr3_aa: CASSYFGRRDTEAFF
cdr3_nt: TGTGCCAGCAGTTACTTCGGACGGAGGGATACTGAAGCTTTCTTT

clone_size: NA
d_call: NA
j_call: TRBJ1-5
v_call: TRBV19
cdr3_aa: CASSISTGGNKCYF
cdr3_nt: TGTGCCAGTAGTATATCGACAGGAGGCAACAAATGCTATTTT

clone_size: NA
d_call: NA
j_call: TRBJ2-7
v_call: TRBV7-8
cdr3_aa: CASSLVVGEDIGLYEQYF
cdr3_nt: TGTGCCAGCAGCTTAGTCGTAGGTGAGGACATCGGACTATACGAGCAGTACTTC

clone_size: NA
d_call: TRBD2
j_call: TRBJ2-3
v_call: TRBV7-9
cdr3_aa: CASGGDPNSAVDTQYF
cdr3_nt: TGTGCCAGCGGGGGGGACCCGAACTCAGCGGTCGATACGCAGTATTTT

clone_size: NA
d_call: NA
j_call: TRBJ1-3
v_call: TRBV6-5
cdr3_aa: CASSYSEQGLTIYF
cdr3_nt: TGTGCCAGCAGTTACTCCGAGCAGGGCCTAACCATATATTTT

clone_size: NA
d_call: NA
j_call: TRBJ2-2
v_call: TRBV4-2
cdr3_aa: CASSQDNGNTGELFF
cdr3_nt: TGTGCCAGCAGCCAAGATAACGGGAACACCGGGGAGCTGTTTTTT

clone_size: NA
d_call: NA
j_call: TRBJ2-3
v_call: TRBV6-5
cdr3_aa: CASSESGPNGDTQYF
cdr3_nt: TGTGCCAGCTCAGAGAGCGGCCCAAATGGTGATACGCAGTATTTT

clone_size: once
d_call: TRBD1
j_call: TRBJ2-7
v_call: TRBV3-1/TRBV3-2
cdr3_aa: CASSQSLVGTGGNEQYF
cdr3_nt: TGTGCCAGCAGCCAGAGCCTTGTTGGGACAGGGGGCAACGAGCAGTACTTC

clone_size: few
d_call: NA
j_call: TRBJ1-2
v_call: TRBV9
cdr3_aa: CASSPRDFRGYTF
cdr3_nt: TGTGCCAGCAGCCCCCGGGACTTTAGGGGCTACACCTTC

clone_size: NA
d_call: NA
j_call: TRBJ2-7
v_call: TRBV6-5
cdr3_aa: CASSYGAAYEQYF
cdr3_nt: TGTGCCAGCAGTTACGGGGCAGCCTACGAGCAGTACTTC

clone_size: NA
d_call: NA
j_call: TRBJ2-5
v_call: TRBV2
cdr3_aa: CASSGFLASEETQYF
cdr3_nt: TGTGCCAGCAGTGGATTTCTAGCGAGCGAGGAGACCCAGTACTTC

clone_size: NA
d_call: NA
j_call: TRBJ1-1
v_call: TRBV7-9
cdr3_aa: CASGRGGSEAFF
cdr3_nt: TGTGCCAGCGGACGTGGGGGGTCTGAAGCTTTCTTT

clone_size: NA
d_call: TRBD2
j_call: TRBJ2-3
v_call: TRBV12-3/TRBV12-4
cdr3_aa: CATTTSGGDTQYF
cdr3_nt: TGTGCCACCACGACTAGCGGGGGAGATACGCAGTATTTT

clone_size: NA
d_call: NA
j_call: TRBJ2-5
v_call: TRBV10-3
cdr3_aa: CAISEGSEETQYF
cdr3_nt: TGTGCCATCAGTGAGGGTAGCGAGGAGACCCAGTACTTC

clone_size: NA
d_call: NA
j_call: TRBJ2-5
v_call: TRBV3-1/TRBV3-2
cdr3_aa: CASSHQGGMQTQYF
cdr3_nt: TGTGCCAGCAGCCACCAGGGGGGCATGCAGACCCAGTACTTC

clone_size: NA
d_call: NA
j_call: TRBJ1-4
v_call: TRBV7-9
cdr3_aa: CASSLRQDSQGEKLFF
cdr3_nt: TGTGCCAGCAGCTTACGTCAGGACAGCCAGGGCGAAAAACTGTTTTTT

clone_size: NA
d_call: NA
j_call: TRBJ1-5
v_call: TRBV6-2/TRBV6-3
cdr3_aa: CASSPGAMGLNQPQHF
cdr3_nt: TGTGCCAGCAGCCCGGGGGCGATGGGGCTCAATCAGCCCCAGCATTTT

clone_size: NA
d_call: TRBD2
j_call: TRBJ2-7
v_call: TRBV9
cdr3_aa: CASSVAQREHEQYF
cdr3_nt: TGTGCCAGCAGCGTAGCCCAGCGGGAACACGAGCAGTACTTC

clone_size: NA
d_call: NA
j_call: TRBJ2-6
v_call: TRBV27
cdr3_aa: CASSLNRAGGANVLTF
cdr3_nt: TGTGCCAGCAGTTTAAACAGGGCAGGTGGGGCCAACGTCCTGACTTTC

clone_size: NA
d_call: TRBD2
j_call: TRBJ2-1
v_call: TRBV11-2
cdr3_aa: CASSLEKLAGAYNEQFF
cdr3_nt: TGTGCCAGCAGCTTAGAGAAACTAGCGGGAGCTTACAATGAGCAGTTCTTC

clone_size: once
d_call: NA
j_call: TRBJ2-6
v_call: TRBV5-8
cdr3_aa: CASSFPRSSGANVLTF
cdr3_nt: TGTGCCAGCAGCTTCCCGAGGTCCTCTGGGGCCAACGTCCTGACTTTC

clone_size: NA
d_call: TRBD2
j_call: TRBJ2-3
v_call: TRBV7-9
cdr3_aa: CASSLGLAGVTDTQYF
cdr3_nt: TGTGCCAGCAGCTTAGGGCTAGCGGGAGTAACAGATACGCAGTATTTT

clone_size: NA
d_call: NA
j_call: TRBJ2-7
v_call: TRBV28
cdr3_aa: CASSTANGAYEQYF
cdr3_nt: TGTGCCAGCAGTACAGCCAACGGGGCCTACGAGCAGTACTTC

clone_size: NA
d_call: NA
j_call: TRBJ2-7
v_call: TRBV5-6
cdr3_aa: CASSSAGQKYEQYF
cdr3_nt: TGTGCCAGCAGCTCCGCGGGACAGAAATACGAGCAGTACTTC

clone_size: NA
d_call: TRBD1
j_call: TRBJ2-7
v_call: TRBV19
cdr3_aa: CASSGGTGSYEQYF
cdr3_nt: TGTGCCAGTAGTGGGGGGACAGGCTCCTACGAGCAGTACTTC

clone_size: NA
d_call: NA
j_call: TRBJ2-2
v_call: TRBV21-1
cdr3_aa: CASSKGQSDTGELFF
cdr3_nt: TGTGCCAGCAGCAAAGGACAGTCGGACACCGGGGAGCTGTTTTTT

clone_size: once
d_call: NA
j_call: TRBJ1-1
v_call: TRBV2
cdr3_aa: CAVRLGAEAFF
cdr3_nt: TGTGCCGTAAGACTTGGCGCTGAAGCTTTCTTT

clone_size: once
d_call: NA
j_call: TRBJ2-5
v_call: TRBV7-6
cdr3_aa: CASSLTHSTNQETQYF
cdr3_nt: TGTGCCAGCAGCTTAACCCACTCCACCAATCAAGAGACCCAGTACTTC

clone_size: NA
d_call: NA
j_call: TRBJ1-3
v_call: TRBV10-2
cdr3_aa: CATQSSGNTIYF
cdr3_nt: TGCGCCACACAGAGCTCTGGAAACACCATATATTTT

clone_size: NA
d_call: NA
j_call: TRBJ1-5
v_call: TRBV7-2
cdr3_aa: CASSPDRNQPQHF
cdr3_nt: TGTGCCAGCAGCCCGGACAGAAATCAGCCCCAGCATTTT

clone_size: NA
d_call: TRBD2
j_call: TRBJ2-1
v_call: TRBV28
cdr3_aa: CANSAGGLYNEQFF
cdr3_nt: TGTGCCAACTCGGCGGGAGGGCTATACAATGAGCAGTTCTTC

clone_size: NA
d_call: TRBD2
j_call: TRBJ2-5
v_call: TRBV28
cdr3_aa: CASSFILRLAEETQYF
cdr3_nt: TGTGCCAGCAGTTTTATCCTTCGACTAGCGGAAGAGACCCAGTACTTC

clone_size: NA
d_call: NA
j_call: TRBJ2-7
v_call: TRBV5-1
cdr3_aa: CASSSTRLETRYEQYF
cdr3_nt: TGCGCCAGCAGCTCCACCCGACTAGAAACGAGATACGAGCAGTACTTC

clone_size: NA
d_call: NA
j_call: TRBJ1-4
v_call: TRBV6-6
cdr3_aa: CASNYRDEKLFF
cdr3_nt: TGTGCCAGCAACTACAGGGATGAAAAACTGTTTTTT